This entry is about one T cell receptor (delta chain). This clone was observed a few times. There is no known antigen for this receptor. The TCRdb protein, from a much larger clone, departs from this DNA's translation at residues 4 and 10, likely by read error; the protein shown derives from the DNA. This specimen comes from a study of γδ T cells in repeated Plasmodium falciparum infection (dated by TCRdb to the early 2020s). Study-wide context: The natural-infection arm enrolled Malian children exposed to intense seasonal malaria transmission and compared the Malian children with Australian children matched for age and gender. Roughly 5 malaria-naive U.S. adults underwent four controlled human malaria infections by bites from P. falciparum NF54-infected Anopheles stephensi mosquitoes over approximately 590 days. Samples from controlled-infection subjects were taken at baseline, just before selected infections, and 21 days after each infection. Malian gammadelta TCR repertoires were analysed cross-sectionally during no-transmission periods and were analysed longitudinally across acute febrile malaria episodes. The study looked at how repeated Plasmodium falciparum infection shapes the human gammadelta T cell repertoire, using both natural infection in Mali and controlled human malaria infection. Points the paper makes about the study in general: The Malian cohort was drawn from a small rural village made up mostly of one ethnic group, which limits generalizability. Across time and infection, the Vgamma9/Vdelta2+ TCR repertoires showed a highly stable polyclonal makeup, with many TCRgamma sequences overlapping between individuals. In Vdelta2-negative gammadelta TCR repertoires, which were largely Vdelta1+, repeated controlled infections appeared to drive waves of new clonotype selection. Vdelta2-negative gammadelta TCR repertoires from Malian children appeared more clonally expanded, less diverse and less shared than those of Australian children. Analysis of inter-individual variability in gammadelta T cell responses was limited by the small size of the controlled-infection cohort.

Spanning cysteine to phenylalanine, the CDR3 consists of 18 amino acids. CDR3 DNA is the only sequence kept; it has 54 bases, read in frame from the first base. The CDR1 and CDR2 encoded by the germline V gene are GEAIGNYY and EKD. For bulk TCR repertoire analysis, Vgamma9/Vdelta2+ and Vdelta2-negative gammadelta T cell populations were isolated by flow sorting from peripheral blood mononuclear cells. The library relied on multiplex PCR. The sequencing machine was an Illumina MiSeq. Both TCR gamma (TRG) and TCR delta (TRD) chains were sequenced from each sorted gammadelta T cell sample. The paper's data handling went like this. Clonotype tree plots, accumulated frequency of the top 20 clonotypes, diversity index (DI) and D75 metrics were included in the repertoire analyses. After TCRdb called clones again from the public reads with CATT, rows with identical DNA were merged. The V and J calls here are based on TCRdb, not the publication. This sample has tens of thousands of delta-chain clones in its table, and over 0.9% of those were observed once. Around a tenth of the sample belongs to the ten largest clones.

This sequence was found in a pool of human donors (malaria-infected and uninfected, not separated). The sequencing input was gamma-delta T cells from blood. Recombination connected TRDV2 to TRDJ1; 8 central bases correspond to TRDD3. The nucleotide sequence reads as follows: TGTGCCTGTGGCACCAGGTCTGGGGGAGCGTGGTACACCGATAAACTCATCTTT. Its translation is CACGTRSGGAWYTDKLIF.